What follows are 4 T cell receptor beta chains derived from one specimen sequenced in a study of blood T cells in healthy people across ages. A second about 7 to 11 cycle PCR used barcoded and J-beta primers. TCRdb called the 5' RACE reads again in MiXCR, with one record for every CDR3 protein. In the table there are approximately 1,700,000 distinct CDR3 sequences, about 39% of which are singletons. Sequenced sample: blood. Receptor source: a human donor in good health.

This clonotype was seen a handful of times. The chain uses TRBV2 and TRBJ2-1; the D is unclear. The CDR3 consists of 14 residues. CDR1 is SNHLY and CDR2 is FYNNEI in the germline V gene. V lost 7 bases, J lost 1 base, and 11 bases lay in between. The CDR3 coding sequence is TGTGCCAGCACCCGACCGGATTCCTACAATGAGCAGTTCTTC. Translation gives CASTRPDSYNEQFF.

Worth noting for this clonotype: A read error may produce the germline difference seen at one junction end. This chain connects TRBV9 to TRBJ2-7; perhaps TRBD1 as D (6 bases). From germline, CDR1 is SGDLS and CDR2 YYNGEE. The CDR3 contains 14 residues. The CDR3 loop reads CASTPSDSPYGQYF. CDR3 nucleotides: TGTGCCAGCACCCCATCGGACAGCCCCTACGGGCAGTACTTC.

This clonotype was counted only a few times. This chain joins TRBV5-1 and TRBJ2-5; 7 positions agree with TRBD2. The germline gives CDR1 SGHRS, CDR2 YFSETQ. Trimming cost V 2 bases and J 2 bases; bases outside gene matches: 3. This CDR3 is 14 amino acids long. The CDR3 sequence is CASSLTAGQETQYF. The CDR3 DNA follows: TGCGCCAGCAGCTTAACAGCGGGACAAGAGACCCAGTACTTC. Together with reference TRBV5-1 and TRBJ2-5, the CDR3 gives the full variable domain: KAGVTQTPRYLIKTRGQQVTLSCSPISGHRSVSWYQQTPGQGLQFLFEYFSETQRNKGNFPGRFSGRQFSNSRSEMNVSTLELGDSALYLCASSLTAGQETQYFGPGTRLLVL.

The chain employs TRBV29-1 and TRBJ2-5; D tentatively fits TRBD1 or TRBD2 (5 bases each). Germline CDR1 reads SQVTM; CDR2 reads ANQGSEA. This CDR3 contains 13 residues. V gave up 3 bases and J gave up 5 bases, with 13 bases separating them. The CDR3 nucleotides read TGCAGCGTTGATGGGGGTACGGCGGAGACCCAGTACTTC. It translates to CSVDGGTAETQYF.